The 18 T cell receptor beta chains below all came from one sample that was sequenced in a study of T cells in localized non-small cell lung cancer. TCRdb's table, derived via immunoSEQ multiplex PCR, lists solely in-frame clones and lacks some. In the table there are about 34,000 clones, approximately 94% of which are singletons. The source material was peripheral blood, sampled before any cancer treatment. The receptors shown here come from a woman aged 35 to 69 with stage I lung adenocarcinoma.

The CDR3 spells CASSLVGRNTEAFF. DNA for the CDR3: TGTGCCAGCAGCTTGGTCGGGCGAAACACTGAAGCTTTCTTT. The chain combines TRBV5-6 with TRBJ1-1; D unresolved. This CDR3 is built from 14 residues. From germline, CDR1 is SGHDT and CDR2 YYEEEE. Trimming stripped 0 bases from V and 2 bases from J, with 8 bases between.

The DNA for the CDR3 is TGTGCCAGCACCCGATCGACAACTAACTATGGCTACACCTTC. This encodes CASTRSTTNYGYTF. V is TRBV6-5 and J is TRBJ1-2; no definite D call. The CDR3 has 14 residues. V was trimmed by 7 bases and J by 0 bases, leaving 12 bases between them. Germline CDR1 is MNHEY and CDR2 is SVGAGI.

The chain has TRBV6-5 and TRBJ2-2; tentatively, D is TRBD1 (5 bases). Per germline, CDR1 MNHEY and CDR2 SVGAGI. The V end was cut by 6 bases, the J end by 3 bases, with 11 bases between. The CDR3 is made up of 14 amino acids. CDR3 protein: CASRGEVYTGELFF. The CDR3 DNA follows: TGTGCCAGCAGAGGGGAAGTGTACACCGGGGAGCTGTTTTTT.

CDR3 residues: CASSFGQGNQPQHF. In DNA, the CDR3 is TGCGCCAGCAGCTTTGGACAGGGGAATCAGCCCCAGCATTTT. The rearrangement joins TRBV5-1 to TRBJ1-5, with 9 nucleotides matching TRBD1. Germline loops: CDR1 SGHRS, CDR2 YFSETQ. This CDR3 is 14 amino acids long. With V trimmed by 2 bases and J by 4 bases, 1 base remained unmatched.

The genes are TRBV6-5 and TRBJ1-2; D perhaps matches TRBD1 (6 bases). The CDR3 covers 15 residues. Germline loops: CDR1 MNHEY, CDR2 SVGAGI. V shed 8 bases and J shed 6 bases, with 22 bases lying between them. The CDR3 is CASSSNRVPSNGYTF. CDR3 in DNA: TGTGCCAGCTCCTCCAACAGGGTGCCAAGTAATGGCTACACCTTC.

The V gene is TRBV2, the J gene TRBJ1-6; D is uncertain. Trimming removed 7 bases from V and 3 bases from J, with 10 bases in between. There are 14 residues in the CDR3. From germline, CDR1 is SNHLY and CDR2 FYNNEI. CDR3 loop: CASKEAGYNSPLHF. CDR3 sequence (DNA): TGTGCCAGCAAGGAGGCAGGCTATAATTCACCCCTCCACTTT.

As DNA, the CDR3 is TGTGCCAGTCAATCGGACGGCCGGGGTACCTACGAGCAGTACTTC. It encodes CASQSDGRGTYEQYF. This chain joins TRBV19 and TRBJ2-7; tentative D call: TRBD2 (5 bases). Trimming removed 8 bases at V and 2 bases at J, with 19 bases between. CDR1 LNHDA and CDR2 SQIVND come from the germline V gene (reference sequence). This CDR3 comprises 15 residues.

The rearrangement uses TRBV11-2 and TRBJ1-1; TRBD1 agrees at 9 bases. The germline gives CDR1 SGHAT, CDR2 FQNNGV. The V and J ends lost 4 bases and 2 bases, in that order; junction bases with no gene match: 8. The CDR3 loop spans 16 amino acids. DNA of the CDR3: TGTGCCAGCAGCTATCGGACAGGGGCGGGCAACACTGAAGCTTTCTTT. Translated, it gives CASSYRTGAGNTEAFF.

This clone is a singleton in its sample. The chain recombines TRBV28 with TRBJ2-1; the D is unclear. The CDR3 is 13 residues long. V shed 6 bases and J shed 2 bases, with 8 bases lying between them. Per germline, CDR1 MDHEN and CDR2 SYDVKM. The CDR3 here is CASRAMTYNEQFF. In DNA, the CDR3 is TGTGCCAGCAGAGCTATGACCTACAATGAGCAGTTCTTC.

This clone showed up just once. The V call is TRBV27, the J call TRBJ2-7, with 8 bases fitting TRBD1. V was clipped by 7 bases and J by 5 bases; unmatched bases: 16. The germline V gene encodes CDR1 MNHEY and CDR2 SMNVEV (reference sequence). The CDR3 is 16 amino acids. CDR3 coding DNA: TGTGCCAGCAAACGGCAGGGGGCAGCCCCTAGTGACGAGCAGTACTTC. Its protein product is CASKRQGAAPSDEQYF.

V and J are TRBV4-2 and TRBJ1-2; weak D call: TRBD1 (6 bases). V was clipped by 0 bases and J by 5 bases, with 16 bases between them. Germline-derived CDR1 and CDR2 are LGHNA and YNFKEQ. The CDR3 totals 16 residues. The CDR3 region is CASSQELGPRGYGYTF. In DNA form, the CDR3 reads TGTGCCAGCAGCCAAGAATTAGGGCCCAGGGGATATGGCTACACCTTC.

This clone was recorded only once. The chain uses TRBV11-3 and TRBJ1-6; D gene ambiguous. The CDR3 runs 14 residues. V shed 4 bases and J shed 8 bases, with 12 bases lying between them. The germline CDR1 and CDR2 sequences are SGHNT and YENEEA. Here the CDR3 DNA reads TGTGCCAGCAGCTCGGGAAATGAGGATTCACCCCTCCACTTT. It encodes CASSSGNEDSPLHF.

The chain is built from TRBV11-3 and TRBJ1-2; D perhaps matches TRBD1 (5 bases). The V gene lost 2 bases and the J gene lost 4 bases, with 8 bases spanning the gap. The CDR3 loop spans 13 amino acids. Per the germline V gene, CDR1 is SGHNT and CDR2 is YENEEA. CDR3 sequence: CASSLSGSYGYTF. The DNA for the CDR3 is TGTGCCAGCAGCTTATCAGGGAGCTATGGCTACACCTTC.

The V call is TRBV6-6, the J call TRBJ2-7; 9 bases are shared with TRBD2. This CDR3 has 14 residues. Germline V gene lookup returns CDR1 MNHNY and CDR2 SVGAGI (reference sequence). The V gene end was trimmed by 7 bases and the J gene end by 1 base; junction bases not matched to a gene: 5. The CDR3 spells CASNIAGESYEQYF. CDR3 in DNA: TGTGCCAGCAACATAGCGGGAGAATCCTACGAGCAGTACTTC.

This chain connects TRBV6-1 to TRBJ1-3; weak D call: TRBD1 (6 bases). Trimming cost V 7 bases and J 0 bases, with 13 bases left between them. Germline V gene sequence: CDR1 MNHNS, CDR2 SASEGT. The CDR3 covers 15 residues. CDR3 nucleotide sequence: TGTGCCAGCAACAGGGACTTCAGCTCTGGAAACACCATATATTTT. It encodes CASNRDFSSGNTIYF.

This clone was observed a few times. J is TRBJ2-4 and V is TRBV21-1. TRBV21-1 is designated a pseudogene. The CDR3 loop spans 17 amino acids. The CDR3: CASTGTDRKLAKNIQYF. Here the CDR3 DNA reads TGTGCCAGTACCGGGACCGATAGAAAATTAGCCAAAAACATTCAGTACTTC.

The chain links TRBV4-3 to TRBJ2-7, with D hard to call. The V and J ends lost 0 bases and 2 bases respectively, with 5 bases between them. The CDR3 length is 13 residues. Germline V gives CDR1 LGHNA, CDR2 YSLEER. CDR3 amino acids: CASSQDRTYEQYF. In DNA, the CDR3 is TGCGCCAGCAGCCAAGATAGGACCTACGAGCAGTACTTC.

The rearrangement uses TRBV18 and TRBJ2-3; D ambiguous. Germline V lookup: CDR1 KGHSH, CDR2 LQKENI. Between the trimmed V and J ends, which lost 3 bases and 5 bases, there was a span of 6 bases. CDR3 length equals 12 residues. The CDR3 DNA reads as TGTGCCAGCTCACCCAGGCGAGATACGCAGTATTTT. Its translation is CASSPRRDTQYF.